This is a list of T cell receptor beta chains from one sample in a study of beta chain features in type 1 diabetes. Method: immunoSEQ multiplex PCR; TCRdb's copy keeps in-frame clones and lacks some. The profile covers approximately 600,000 clones, with under 15% appearing a single time and around 0.12% taken by the ten largest. The sequenced material came from naive CD4+ T cells from blood. Receptor source: a man aged 25 to 45 with type 1 diabetes. The CDR3 runs from the conserved cysteine through the conserved F or W. The order of the fields is D gene, V gene, CDR3 protein. A D gene is named only where the DNA matches it firmly.

>NA|TRBV30
CAWSVLGTRTDTQYF
>TRBD1|TRBV6-6
CASILGTGKTEAFF
>NA|TRBV30
CAWSVGGSTDTQYF
>NA|TRBV10-3
CAIRDTLQETQYF
>NA|TRBV30
CAWSTQENYGYTF
>NA|TRBV19
CASSILLNTGELFF
>NA|TRBV15
CATSSSGLGRGELFF
>NA|TRBV9
CASSREAMNTEAFF
>NA|TRBV10-3
CAISDRGRDSSPLHF
>NA|TRBV28
CASSALYGYTF
>NA|TRBV5-1
CASSLMSRRVTDTQYF
>NA|TRBV30
CAWSTGTTRRGTF
>TRBD2|TRBV19
CASSPGDYKKRFF
>NA|TRBV28
CASSLWGEGPNSPLHF
>NA|TRBV9
CASSETPKELPQHF
>NA|TRBV23-1
CASTTWTDPGVSPLHF
>TRBD2|TRBV5-4
CASSPGGSGGTYEQYF
>NA|TRBV30
CAWSSEGETQYF
>TRBD2|TRBV9
CASSGAGGRETQYF
>TRBD1|TRBV6-1
CASSDDRGDPANYGYTF
>NA|TRBV18
CASSPQQGNNSPLHF
>NA|TRBV14
CASSQSYTSGTGELFF
>TRBD1|TRBV11-3
CASSLRDRGSNEQFF
>NA|TRBV6-6
CASSLPVNTEAFF
>NA|TRBV18
CASSPRQNTGELFF
>NA|TRBV7-3
CASSLSVETEAFF
>TRBD1|TRBV9
CASSASLGGQVNEKLFF
>TRBD1|TRBV2
CASSEWQGAVGELFF
>NA|TRBV29-1
CSLGGVVSDTQYF
>NA|TRBV29-1
CSVEVGRHTDTQYF
>NA|TRBV19
CASRISDARGLSYEQYF
>NA|TRBV5-4
CASSLGSVNYEQYF
>TRBD1|TRBV6-1
CASSEGLPTGFVEKLFF
>NA|TRBV7-2
CASSLDFQGYGYTF
>TRBD1|TRBV30
CAWSALDRGSGQPQHF
>NA|TRBV5-4
CASSLPGSYGYTF
>NA|TRBV28
CASRGRQVETDTQYF
>NA|TRBV5-1
CASRYRDNRETQYF
>TRBD1|TRBV6-1
CASSEAGTAGANVLTF
>NA|TRBV7-7
CASSLGSLQVPYSYEQYF
>NA|TRBV6-5
CASSRWEPYEQYF
>NA|TRBV5-1
CASSLTGQIRDTQYF
>NA|TRBV4-3
CASSQEAGTYEQYF
>TRBD1|TRBV28
CASSSGTVLYGYTF
>NA|TRBV29-1
CSVGRGGDTGELFF
>NA|TRBV6-5
CASSRGLGGTQYF
>NA|TRBV9
CASSVSPTDSGNTIYF
>NA|TRBV9
CASSVGGIGEAFF
>NA|TRBV6-4
CASSDGGSGEQFF
>TRBD1|TRBV30
CAWSVLTGGNNSPLHF
>TRBD2|TRBV19
CASSISGGSTDTQYF
>TRBD1|TRBV10-3
CATGTGAALGNQPQHF
>NA|TRBV5-4
CASSLEPRQPQHF
>NA|TRBV7-2
CASSPTSSLGGQETQYF
>NA|TRBV27
CASSSGLGRLYEQYF
>NA|TRBV6-1
CASRHYVTEAFF
>NA|TRBV30
CAWSVRKGRETGELFF
>NA|TRBV7-8
CASSVGSDNEKLFF
>NA|TRBV9
CASSPPTETEAFF